A selection of T cell receptor beta chains follows, all from one sample in a study of T cells in tuberculosis. Assay: immunoSEQ multiplex PCR; the TCRdb copy retains only in-frame clones and omits some. The table lists tens of thousands of clones, over 85% of them singletons. The sample taken for sequencing was PBMCs. These receptors were taken from a donor between 10 and 35 years old with latent tuberculosis or without tuberculosis infection. Some clones in this sample may be carry-over from other donors' samples. The CDR3 runs from the conserved cysteine through the conserved F or W. The D gene is left open where the match is weak. Expanded clones get a size class; other rows say once, few or many, or leave the size out.

d_call | clone_size | j_call | v_call | cdr3_aa | cdr3_nt
NA | NA | TRBJ2-1 | TRBV11-2 | CASSYYEEQFF | TGTGCCAGCAGCTACTACGAGGAGCAGTTCTTC
TRBD2 | NA | TRBJ2-5 | TRBV11-3 | CASSRTRQETQYF | TGTGCCAGCAGCCGGACTAGACAAGAGACCCAGTACTTC
NA | NA | TRBJ2-1 | TRBV5-1 | CASSLELTRTYNEQFF | TGCGCCAGCAGCTTGGAATTGACAAGAACTTACAATGAGCAGTTCTTC
TRBD2 | NA | TRBJ2-1 | TRBV7-2 | CASSLPGRGALPREQFF | TGTGCCAGCAGCCTCCCGGGGCGGGGGGCCTTACCCCGTGAGCAGTTCTTC
NA | NA | TRBJ2-2 | TRBV18 | CASSPAGSGELFF | TGTGCCAGCTCACCAGCAGGGTCCGGGGAGCTGTTTTTT
NA | NA | TRBJ2-5 | TRBV9 | CASSADWTALHQETQYF | TGTGCCAGCAGCGCCGACTGGACAGCACTACACCAAGAGACCCAGTACTTC
TRBD2 | NA | TRBJ2-1 | TRBV11-2 | CASSSLAVSYNEQFF | TGTGCCAGCAGCTCCCTAGCGGTTTCCTACAATGAGCAGTTCTTC
TRBD1 | NA | TRBJ2-7 | TRBV6-1 | CASRATGGDPYEQYF | TGTGCCAGCAGAGCGACAGGGGGCGATCCCTACGAGCAGTACTTC
NA | NA | TRBJ2-7 | TRBV5-1 | CASSSEAGTGTYEQYF | TGCGCCAGCAGTTCTGAAGCTGGCACAGGTACTTACGAGCAGTACTTC
TRBD2 | NA | TRBJ2-7 | TRBV4-1 | CASSMQAGGYEQYF | TGCGCCAGCAGCATGCAGGCGGGGGGCTACGAGCAGTACTTC
TRBD1 | NA | TRBJ1-4 | TRBV6-5 | CASSHRDRGHELFF | TGTGCCAGCAGCCACCGGGACAGGGGGCATGAACTGTTTTTT
TRBD1 | NA | TRBJ1-1 | TRBV29-1 | CSVARQGLAFF | TGCAGCGTTGCCCGACAGGGGTTAGCTTTCTTT
TRBD1 | once | TRBJ2-5 | TRBV19 | CASSRLDRGHSGETQYF | TGTGCCAGTAGCCGACTTGACAGGGGGCATTCGGGGGAGACCCAGTACTTC
TRBD1 | NA | TRBJ2-7 | TRBV6-1 | CASRPRRTGGDEQYF | TGTGCCAGCAGGCCCCGTAGGACAGGGGGCGACGAGCAGTACTTC
TRBD1 | NA | TRBJ2-7 | TRBV30 | CAWIDRVGEQYF | TGTGCCTGGATCGACAGGGTAGGCGAGCAGTACTTC
TRBD2 | NA | TRBJ2-7 | TRBV7-2 | CASSTPRLASYEQYF | TGTGCCAGCAGTACCCCAAGACTAGCGTCCTACGAGCAGTACTTC
NA | NA | TRBJ1-4 | TRBV18 | CASSQNRPLNEKLFF | TGTGCCAGCTCACAAAACAGGCCCCTTAATGAAAAACTGTTTTTT
TRBD1 | NA | TRBJ1-6 | TRBV6-1 | CASNDRGSYNSPLHF | TGTGCCAGCAATGACAGGGGTTCCTATAATTCACCCCTCCACTTT
TRBD1 | few | TRBJ1-2 | TRBV5-1 | CASSYDRARGYTF | TGCGCCAGCAGCTACGACAGGGCACGAGGCTACACCTTC